This T cell receptor (beta chain) is drawn from a study of T-cell memory formation after mild COVID-19. For the study at large: TCR clusters were mostly donor specific.

Ten or more counts support this clonotype. Antigen unknown. The study, taken as a whole, reports: Mostly located in CM and EM were contracting CD4+ clones, with contracting CD8+ clones located in EMRA. Clones contracting over day 15 to 85 were CD4/CD8 balanced, with later expanders leaning CD4+.

TCRdb fed the 5' RACE reads into MiXCR, producing one record per CDR3 protein. Found here are 450,000 or so distinct CDR3 sequences, approximately 20% of them singletons; the top ten hold around 8.4%. Germline V gene data show CDR1 as SGHTA and CDR2 as FQGNSA. There are 14 residues in the CDR3. The V gene lost 2 bases and the J gene lost 0 bases, with 6 bases spanning the gap. The receptor was isolated from an adult woman who had mild COVID-19 (a few samples of this study predate the infection). Cell type and time point are not known. The sequencing sample was made of PBMCs or a T cell subset sorted from them (not recorded which). J is TRBJ2-3 and V is TRBV7-2; D remains ambiguous. The CDR3 reads CASSLQVSTDTQYF. The CDR3 DNA sequence: TGTGCCAGCAGCTTACAGGTTAGCACAGATACGCAGTATTTT.